This T cell receptor (beta chain) derives from a study of blood T cell repertoires in COVID-19. Study overall: Specimens from acute and convalescent COVID-19 originated in the United States, Italy and Spain. PBMCs, B-cell-depleted T cells, or T cells provided the cDNA or gDNA that made up the material.

The authors' processing: Reference gene primer amplification in the assay estimated nucleated cell counts. The protocol was immunoSEQ multiplex PCR, while the TCRdb copy is restricted to in-frame clones and leaves out a portion. That table supplies the V and J calls and clone size; D and trimming were determined from the DNA. The data show 16,000 or so clones, more than 75% seen once. This CDR3 contains 15 residues. V lost 5 bases to trimming and J lost 4 bases, with 18 bases between them. CDR1 is MNHEY and CDR2 is SVGEGT in the germline V gene. The sample was peripheral blood. The gene calls are TRBV6-2 or TRBV6-3 and TRBJ2-7; possibly TRBD1 for D (6 bases). This TCR came from a human donor in a cohort sampled during active COVID-19. The CDR3 here is CASSPQGKVPYEQYF. In DNA form, the CDR3 reads TGTGCCAGCAGTCCACAGGGAAAAGTCCCGTACGAGCAGTACTTC.